What follows describes a single T cell receptor beta chain. This sample is drawn from a study of response to subunit inactivated influenza vaccine. TCRdb itself ran the RT-PCR reads through MiXCR, one entry per CDR3 protein. The repertoire holds some 570,000 distinct CDR3 sequences, with around 10% as singletons. Germline V gene sequence: CDR1 SEHNR, CDR2 FQNEAQ (reference sequence). This CDR3 is 13 amino acids long. The V end was cut by 4 bases, the J end by 4 bases, with 10 bases between. The data also belong to a second study, concerning T cells expressing NK-cell markers. From that paper: 5'RACE template switching with UMIs produced the TCR beta cDNA. The CD3+CD56-NKG2C+ fraction of several donors was also led by these clonotypes. What remained unclear was the HCMV specificity of expanded NKG2C+ T cell clones.

The input for sequencing was PBMCs from blood, taken on the day of vaccination. The source is a man aged 50-60 years who received an inactivated influenza vaccine. This chain links TRBV7-9 with TRBJ1-1, with D hard to call. DNA of the CDR3: TGTGCCAGCAGCTCCATAGGGCCCACTGAAGCTTTCTTT. Translation: CASSSIGPTEAFF. The full variable domain, in which reference TRBV7-9 and TRBJ1-1 provide the parts outside the CDR3, is DTGVSQNPRHKITKRGQNVTFRCDPISEHNRLYWYRQTLGQGPEFLTYFQNEAQLEKSRLLSDRFSAERPKGSFSTLEIQRTEQGDSAMYLCASSSIGPTEAFFGQGTRLTVV.